This T cell receptor (beta chain) is from a study of CD8+CD57+ T cells in acquired aplastic anemia. The overall study: Across the sorted CD4+ and CD8+ cells, DNA amounts averaged about 3 ug.

Both TCR beta VDJ combination and CDR3 sequence profiling were carried out. Genomic DNA was the template for this profiling. TCRdb called the reads again in MiXCR, with one record for every CDR3 protein. The sample holds some 150,000 distinct CDR3 sequences, about 48% seen once. Study-wide findings and caveats: Overlap between patients and controls comprised almost 30 CD8+ CDR3 sequences.

This clonotype was found many times. Antigen unknown. Germline loops: CDR1 SGHAT, CDR2 FQNNGV. CDR3 length equals 15 residues. V was shortened by 4 bases and J by 3 bases, with 15 bases between the two germline ends. Individuals selected for sequencing had exhibited CD8+CD57+ cell expansion on flow cytometry. The patients all had a severe acquired aplastic anemia diagnosis. Blood came from patients not yet given any therapy. The sequence was obtained from a human donor with aplastic anemia. This chain joins TRBV11-2 and TRBJ1-1; D may be TRBD1 (6 bases). The sequencing input was sorted CD4+, CD8+, or CD8+CD57+ T cells (not recorded which) from PBMCs. CDR3 bases: TGTGCCAGCAGCTCCCACAGGGCCGGGGACACTGAAGCTTTCTTT. It codes for CASSSHRAGDTEAFF.